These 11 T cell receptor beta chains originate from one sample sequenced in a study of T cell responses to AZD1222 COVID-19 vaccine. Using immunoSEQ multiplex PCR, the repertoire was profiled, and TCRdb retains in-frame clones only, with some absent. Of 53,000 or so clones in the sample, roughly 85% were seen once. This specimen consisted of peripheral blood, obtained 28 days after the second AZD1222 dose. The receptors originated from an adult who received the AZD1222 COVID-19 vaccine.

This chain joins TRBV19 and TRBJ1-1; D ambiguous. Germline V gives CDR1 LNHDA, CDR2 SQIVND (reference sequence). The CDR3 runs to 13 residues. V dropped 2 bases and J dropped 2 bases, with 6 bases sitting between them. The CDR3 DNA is TGTGCCAGTAGTATATCCAGAAACACTGAAGCTTTCTTT. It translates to CASSISRNTEAFF.

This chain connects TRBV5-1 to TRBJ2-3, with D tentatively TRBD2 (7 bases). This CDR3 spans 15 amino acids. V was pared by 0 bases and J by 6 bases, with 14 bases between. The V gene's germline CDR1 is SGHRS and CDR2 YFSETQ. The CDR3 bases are TGCGCCAGCAGCTTGGGCGGGGGCAATTCCGATACGCAGTATTTT. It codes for CASSLGGGNSDTQYF.

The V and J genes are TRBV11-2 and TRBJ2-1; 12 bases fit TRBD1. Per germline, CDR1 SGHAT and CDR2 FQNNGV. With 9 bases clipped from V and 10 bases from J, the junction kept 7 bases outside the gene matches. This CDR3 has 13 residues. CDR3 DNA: TGTGCCAGTCCGGGACAGGGGGCCCGAGAGCAGTTCTTC. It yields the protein CASPGQGAREQFF.

The CDR3 protein is CASSESGYLSYEQYF. In DNA, the CDR3 is TGTGCCAGCAGTGAATCTGGTTACCTTTCCTACGAGCAGTACTTC. This chain connects TRBV25-1 to TRBJ2-7; D is unclear. V was trimmed by 1 base and J by 1 base, leaving 11 bases between them. CDR1 is MGHDK, CDR2 SYGVNS, per germline. The CDR3 is 15 residues long.

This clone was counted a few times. CDR3 residues: CASSPDGSGANVLTF. CDR3 in DNA: TGTGCCAGCAGCCCGGACGGGAGTGGGGCCAACGTCCTGACTTTC. The chain uses TRBV27 and TRBJ2-6; D possibly corresponds to TRBD2 (6 bases). The CDR3 consists of 15 residues. Between the trimmed V and J ends, which lost 6 bases and 3 bases, there was a span of 12 bases. Germline loops: CDR1 MNHEY, CDR2 SMNVEV (reference sequence).

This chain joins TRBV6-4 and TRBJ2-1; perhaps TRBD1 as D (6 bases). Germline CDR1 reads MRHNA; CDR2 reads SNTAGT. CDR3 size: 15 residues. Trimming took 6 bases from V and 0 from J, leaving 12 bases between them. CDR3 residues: CASRRQASSYNEQFF. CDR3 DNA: TGTGCCAGCAGAAGACAGGCGAGCTCCTACAATGAGCAGTTCTTC.

CDR3 bases: TGTGCCAGCAGTTCCAGACTGAACACCGGGGAGCTGTTTTTT. This gives the protein CASSSRLNTGELFF. This chain connects TRBV28 to TRBJ2-2; no reliable D call. This CDR3 comprises 14 residues. Germline V gene data show CDR1 as MDHEN and CDR2 as SYDVKM. Trimming pared 4 bases from V and 1 base from J, leaving 7 bases between. Drawing the rest from reference TRBV28 and TRBJ2-2, the complete variable domain is DVKVTQSSRYLVKRTGEKVFLECVQDMDHENMFWYRQDPGLGLRLIYFSYDVKMKEKGDIPEGYSVSREKKERFSLILESASTNQTSMYLCASSSRLNTGELFFGEGSRLTVL.

The CDR3 coding sequence is TGCAGCGTTGAAGAAACAGGGGCGCAGGGGTTCTTC. Its protein product is CSVEETGAQGFF. The chain uses TRBV29-1 and TRBJ2-1, with TRBD1 matching over 7 bases. This CDR3 is 12 amino acids long. Germline assignment: CDR1 SQVTM and CDR2 ANQGSEA. The V gene end was trimmed by 0 bases and the J gene end by 15 bases; junction bases not matched to a gene: 8.

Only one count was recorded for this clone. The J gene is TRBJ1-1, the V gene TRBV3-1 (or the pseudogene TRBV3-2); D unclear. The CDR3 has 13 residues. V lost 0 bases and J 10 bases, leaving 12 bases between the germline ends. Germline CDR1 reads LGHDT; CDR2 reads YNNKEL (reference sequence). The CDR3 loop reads CASSQDLSGRAFF. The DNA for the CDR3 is TGTGCCAGCAGCCAAGATTTGTCCGGTAGAGCTTTCTTT.

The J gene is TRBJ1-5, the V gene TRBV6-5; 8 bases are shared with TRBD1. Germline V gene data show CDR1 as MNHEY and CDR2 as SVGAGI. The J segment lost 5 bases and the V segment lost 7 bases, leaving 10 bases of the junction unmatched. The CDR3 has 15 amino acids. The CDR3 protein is CASTQGARTDQPQHF. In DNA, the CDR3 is TGTGCCAGCACCCAGGGGGCAAGAACGGATCAGCCCCAGCATTTT.

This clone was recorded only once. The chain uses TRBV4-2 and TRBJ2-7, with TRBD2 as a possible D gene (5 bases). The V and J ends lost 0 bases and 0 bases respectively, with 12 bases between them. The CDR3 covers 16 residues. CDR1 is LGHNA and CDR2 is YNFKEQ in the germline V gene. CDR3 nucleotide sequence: TGTGCCAGCAGCCAAGAACAGCGGACGAGCTCCTACGAGCAGTACTTC. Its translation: CASSQEQRTSSYEQYF.